This T cell receptor beta chain was recovered during a study of identical twins. The CDR3 is 15 residues long. Germline V gene lookup returns CDR1 SEHNR and CDR2 FQNEAQ (reference sequence). V was trimmed by 5 bases and J by 11 bases, leaving 22 bases between them. Study outcomes and limitations: For out-of-frame beta sequences, excess twin sharing was weaker. Among monozygotic twins, out-of-frame TCR alpha sharing exceeded what models predicted.

This clonotype was detected many times. Its matching antigen is unknown. Each CDR3 protein gets one entry after TCRdb re-called the 5' RACE reads with MiXCR. The sample has 700,000 to 950,000 distinct CDR3 sequences; approximately 13% are singletons. The sample also formed part of further work on yellow fever vaccine responses in identical twins. Turning to that study: Twins reportedly showed a vaccine T cell response that seemed partly convergent and partly personalized.

Sequenced input: PBMCs. The sequence derives from a woman under 30 in good health. The V and J genes are TRBV7-9 and TRBJ1-5; a weak D match, TRBD1 (5 bases). The CDR3 coding sequence is TGTGCCAGCAGCCTCGACCGGGACCGGGCTTGGACCCAGCATTTT. Encoded protein: CASSLDRDRAWTQHF.